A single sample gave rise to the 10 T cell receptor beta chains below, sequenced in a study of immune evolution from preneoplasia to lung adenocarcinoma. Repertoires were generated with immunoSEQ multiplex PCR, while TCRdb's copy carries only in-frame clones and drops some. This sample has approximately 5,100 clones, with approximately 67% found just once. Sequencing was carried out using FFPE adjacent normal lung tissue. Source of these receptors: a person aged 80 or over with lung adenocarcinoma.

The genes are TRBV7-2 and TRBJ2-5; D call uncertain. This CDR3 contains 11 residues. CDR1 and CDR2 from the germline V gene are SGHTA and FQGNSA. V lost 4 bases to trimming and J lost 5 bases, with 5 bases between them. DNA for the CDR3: TGTGCCAGCAGCTCACGGGAGACCCAGTACTTC. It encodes CASSSRETQYF.

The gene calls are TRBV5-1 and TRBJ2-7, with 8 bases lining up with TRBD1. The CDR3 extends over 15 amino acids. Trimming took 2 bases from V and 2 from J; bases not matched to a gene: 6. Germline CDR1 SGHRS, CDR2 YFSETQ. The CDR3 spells CASSLSTGDPYEQYF. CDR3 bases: TGCGCCAGCAGCTTATCGACAGGGGATCCCTACGAGCAGTACTTC.

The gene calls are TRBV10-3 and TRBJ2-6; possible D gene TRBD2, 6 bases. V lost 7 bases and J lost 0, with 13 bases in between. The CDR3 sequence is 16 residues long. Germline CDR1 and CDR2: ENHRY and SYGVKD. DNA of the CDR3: TGTGCCATCACCGGCGGGGCAAACTCTGGGGCCAACGTCCTGACTTTC. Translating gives CAITGGANSGANVLTF.

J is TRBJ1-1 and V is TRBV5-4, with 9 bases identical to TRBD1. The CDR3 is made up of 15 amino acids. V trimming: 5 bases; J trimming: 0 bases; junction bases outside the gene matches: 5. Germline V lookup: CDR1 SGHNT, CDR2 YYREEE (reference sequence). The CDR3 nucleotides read TGTGCCAGCAGGACAGGACAGGGGATGAACACTGAAGCTTTCTTT. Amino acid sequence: CASRTGQGMNTEAFF.

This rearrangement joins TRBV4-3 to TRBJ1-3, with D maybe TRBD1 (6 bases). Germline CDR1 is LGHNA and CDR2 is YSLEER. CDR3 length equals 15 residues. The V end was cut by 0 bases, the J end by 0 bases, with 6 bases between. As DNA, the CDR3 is TGCGCCAGCAGCCAAGAGGGGGCCTCTGGAAACACCATATATTTT. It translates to CASSQEGASGNTIYF.

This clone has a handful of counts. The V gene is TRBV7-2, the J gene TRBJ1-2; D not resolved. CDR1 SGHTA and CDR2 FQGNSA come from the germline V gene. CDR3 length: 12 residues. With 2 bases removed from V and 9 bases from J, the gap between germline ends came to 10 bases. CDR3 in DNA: TGTGCCAGCAGCTTATTGGAAGGGAGCTACACCTTC. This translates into CASSLLEGSYTF.

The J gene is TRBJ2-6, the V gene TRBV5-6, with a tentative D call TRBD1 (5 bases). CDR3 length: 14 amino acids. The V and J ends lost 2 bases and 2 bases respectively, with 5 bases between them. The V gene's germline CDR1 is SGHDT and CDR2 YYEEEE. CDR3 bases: TGTGCCAGCAGCTTAGGGGCTGGGGCCAACGTCCTGACTTTC. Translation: CASSLGAGANVLTF.

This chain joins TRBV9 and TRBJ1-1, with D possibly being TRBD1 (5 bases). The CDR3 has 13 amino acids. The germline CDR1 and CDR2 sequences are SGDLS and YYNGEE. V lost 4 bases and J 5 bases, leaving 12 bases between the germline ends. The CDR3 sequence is CASSIGYRTEAFF. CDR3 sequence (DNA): TGTGCCAGCAGCATCGGCTACAGGACTGAAGCTTTCTTT.

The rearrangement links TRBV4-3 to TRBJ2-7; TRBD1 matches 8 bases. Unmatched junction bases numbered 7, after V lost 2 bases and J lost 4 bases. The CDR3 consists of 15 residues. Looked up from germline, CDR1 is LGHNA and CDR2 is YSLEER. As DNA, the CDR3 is TGCGCCAGCAGCCAATTAACAGGGGGTCGTTACGAGCAGTACTTC. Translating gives CASSQLTGGRYEQYF.

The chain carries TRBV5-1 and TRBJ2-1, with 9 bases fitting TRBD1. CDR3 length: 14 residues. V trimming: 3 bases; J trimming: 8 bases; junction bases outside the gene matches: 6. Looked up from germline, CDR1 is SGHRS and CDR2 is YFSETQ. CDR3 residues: CASSSGWTGDEQFF. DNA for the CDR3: TGCGCCAGCAGCTCGGGATGGACAGGGGATGAGCAGTTCTTC.